One sample yielded the 21 T cell receptor beta chains listed below, sequenced in a study of blood T cell repertoires in COVID-19 (dated by TCRdb to 2018 to 2020). Library creation used the immunoSEQ multiplex PCR assay. The clones in this table, taken by TCRdb from immuneACCESS, are in-frame only. Not every clone is retained; where verified, under half of the shortfall comes from an unresolved V gene, and the cause of the rest is unknown. The sample contains some 110,000 clones, roughly nine tenths of them found a single time. The ten largest clones capture approximately 8.7% of the sample. Sequenced: peripheral blood. These receptors were collected from a man in his 70s who had recovered from COVID-19.

The table lists this clone with a few counts. The chain couples TRBV27 to TRBJ1-2; D unclear. Trimming shortened V by 1 base and J by 8 bases, and 11 bases separated the two germline ends. The V gene's germline CDR1 is MNHEY and CDR2 SMNVEV (reference sequence). The CDR3 runs 13 residues. The CDR3 nucleotides are TGTGCCAGCAGTTTATACGGGGTAGAAGGCTACACCTTC. Protein sequence: CASSLYGVEGYTF.

The V gene is TRBV9, the J gene TRBJ2-1; possibly TRBD2 for D (5 bases). This CDR3 region has 16 residues. Trimming stripped 4 bases from V and 0 bases from J, with 14 bases between. Germline V lookup: CDR1 SGDLS, CDR2 YYNGEE. Here the CDR3 reads CASSPGLSSSYNEQFF. The CDR3 DNA is TGTGCCAGCAGCCCCGGACTGAGTAGCTCCTACAATGAGCAGTTCTTC.

The V call is TRBV28, the J call TRBJ2-6; D is ambiguous. Germline lookup yields CDR1 MDHEN and CDR2 SYDVKM. This CDR3 is 15 amino acids long. V gave up 1 base and J gave up 2 bases, with 6 bases separating them. The DNA of the CDR3 is TGTGCCAGCAGTTTATCGGTTACTGGGGCCAACGTCCTGACTTTC. Translating it yields CASSLSVTGANVLTF.

The genes are TRBV5-4 and TRBJ2-5; 7 nucleotides agree with TRBD1. CDR1 SGHNT and CDR2 YYREEE come from the germline V gene (reference sequence). The CDR3 length is 14 residues. J was trimmed by 1 base and V by 3 bases; bases with no gene match: 3. Here the CDR3 DNA reads TGTGCCAGCAGCTCCGGGACAGCCCAAGAGACCCAGTACTTC. It codes for CASSSGTAQETQYF.

The chain couples TRBV25-1 to TRBJ1-2, with 11 positions matching TRBD1. The ends lost 6 bases at V and 4 bases at J; junction bases unmatched: 4. The CDR3 sequence is 14 residues long. CDR1 and CDR2 from the germline V gene are MGHDK and SYGVNS. The DNA of the CDR3 is TGTGCCAGCAGGGGGACAGGGGGTTCCTATGGCTACACCTTC. This codes for CASRGTGGSYGYTF.

The CDR3 loop is CASSMGSGINEQYF. The CDR3 coding sequence is TGTGCCAGTAGTATGGGTAGCGGGATAAACGAGCAGTACTTC. The genes are TRBV19 and TRBJ2-7, with 8 nucleotides matching TRBD2. In germline, CDR1 is LNHDA, CDR2 SQIVND (reference sequence). V shed 3 bases, J shed 5 bases, and the junction held 6 bases outside the gene matches. The CDR3 length is 14 residues.

CDR3 loop: CAWSSPRGGSYEQYF. In DNA form, the CDR3 reads TGTGCCTGGAGTTCCCCGAGGGGGGGATCCTACGAGCAGTACTTC. The chain is built from TRBV30 and TRBJ2-7; possible D gene TRBD2, 7 bases. Deletions cut 2 bases from V and 1 base from J, with 15 bases between. Germline V CDR1 and CDR2: GTSNPN, SVGIG (reference sequence). This CDR3 has 15 amino acids.

This chain uses TRBV5-6 with TRBJ2-7; TRBD1 agrees at 7 bases. The CDR3 has 15 residues. Germline assignment: CDR1 SGHDT and CDR2 YYEEEE. With V trimmed by 0 bases and J by 2 bases, 5 bases remained unmatched. CDR3 coding DNA: TGTGCCAGCAGCTTGGCGGACAGGATCACCTACGAGCAGTACTTC. This translates into CASSLADRITYEQYF. Full variable domain (outside the CDR3, taken from reference TRBV5-6 and TRBJ2-7): DAGVTQSPTHLIKTRGQQVTLRCSPKSGHDTVSWYQQALGQGPQFIFQYYEEEERQRGNFPDRFSGHQFPNYSSELNVNALLLGDSALYLCASSLADRITYEQYFGPGTRLTVT.

This clone was observed many times. The V and J genes are TRBV28 and TRBJ2-5; D may be TRBD2 (5 bases). V shed 1 base and J shed 1 base, with 7 bases lying between them. The germline V gene encodes CDR1 MDHEN and CDR2 SYDVKM. The CDR3 spans 14 residues. CDR3 in amino acids: CASSLLALQETQYF. DNA for the CDR3: TGTGCCAGCAGTTTATTAGCGCTCCAAGAGACCCAGTACTTC. Full variable domain (missing parts from reference TRBV28 and TRBJ2-5): DVKVTQSSRYLVKRTGEKVFLECVQDMDHENMFWYRQDPGLGLRLIYFSYDVKMKEKGDIPEGYSVSREKKERFSLILESASTNQTSMYLCASSLLALQETQYFGPGTRLLVL.

The chain couples TRBV5-5 to TRBJ2-5; 9 bases align to TRBD1. The CDR3 covers 16 residues. Germline V gene lookup returns CDR1 SGHKS and CDR2 YYEKEE (reference sequence). Trimming cost V 4 bases and J 1 base; bases outside gene matches: 8. The CDR3 protein is CASSPSQGAGQETQYF. The DNA for the CDR3 is TGTGCCAGCAGCCCCTCACAGGGGGCAGGCCAAGAGACCCAGTACTTC.

The chain combines TRBV27 with TRBJ2-7; possible D gene TRBD2, 6 bases. V lost 1 base to trimming and J lost 10 bases, with 14 bases between them. The CDR3 runs to 13 residues. In germline, CDR1 is MNHEY, CDR2 SMNVEV (reference sequence). The CDR3 is CASSLYGLGGQYF. The CDR3 nucleotides are TGTGCCAGCAGTTTATACGGCCTGGGAGGCCAGTACTTC.

The CDR3 DNA reads as TGTGCCAGCAGCTTCGGCGGGCAGAACACCGGGGAGCTGTTTTTT. It yields the protein CASSFGGQNTGELFF. The chain joins TRBV7-8 to TRBJ2-2, with D tentatively TRBD2 (5 bases). CDR3 size: 15 residues. V lost 3 bases and J lost 1, with 9 bases in between. Germline CDR1 SGHVS, CDR2 FQNEAQ.

The genes are TRBV10-3 and TRBJ1-1; 9 nucleotides match TRBD1. The germline V gene has CDR1 ENHRY and CDR2 SYGVKD. With 2 bases clipped from V and 2 bases from J, the junction kept 3 bases outside the gene matches. The CDR3 runs 15 residues. CDR3 DNA: TGTGCCATCAGTGAGCGGACAGGGGCTAACACTGAAGCTTTCTTT. Residues: CAISERTGANTEAFF.

The chain couples TRBV12-3 or TRBV12-4 to TRBJ1-2; a possible D gene is TRBD1 (5 bases). Trimming took off 1 base at V and 8 bases at J, with 8 bases between the two ends. The CDR3 has 12 residues. This CDR3 is CASSLGPGGYTF. CDR3 nucleotide sequence: TGTGCCAGCAGTTTAGGGCCAGGGGGCTACACCTTC.

The rearrangement links TRBV5-1 to TRBJ2-2; D is perhaps TRBD2 (6 bases). Germline V gene data show CDR1 as SGHRS and CDR2 as YFSETQ. V was clipped by 4 bases and J by 4 bases, with 17 bases between them. This CDR3 has 16 residues. This CDR3 reads CASSPGTEVGTGELFF. Here the CDR3 DNA reads TGCGCCAGCAGCCCCGGGACTGAGGTGGGCACCGGGGAGCTGTTTTTT.

This clone was counted once. The chain is built from TRBV5-1 and TRBJ1-3; the match to TRBD1 covers 9 bases. The CDR3 has 16 residues. Germline V gene sequence: CDR1 SGHRS, CDR2 YFSETQ. The ends lost 2 bases at V and 4 bases at J; junction bases unmatched: 7. For the CDR3, the DNA is TGCGCCAGCAGCTTTTTAGGACAGGGGCACGGAAACACCATATATTTT. Translating gives CASSFLGQGHGNTIYF.

The chain couples TRBV25-1 to TRBJ2-6, with a possible D match to TRBD2 (5 bases). The germline V and J ends were trimmed by 4 bases and 1 base, with 17 bases remaining between them. The V gene's germline CDR1 is MGHDK and CDR2 SYGVNS. The length of the CDR3 is 18 residues. The CDR3 reads CASSGDHLGSSGANVLTF. CDR3 coding DNA: TGTGCCAGCAGTGGGGATCACCTAGGGAGTTCTGGGGCCAACGTCCTGACTTTC.

The chain links TRBV3-1 (or the pseudogene TRBV3-2) to TRBJ2-7, with TRBD2 matching over 7 bases. This CDR3 spans 13 amino acids. The V segment lost 4 bases and the J segment 5 bases; nucleotides outside the gene matches: 5. Germline V gene data show CDR1 as LGHDT and CDR2 as YNNKEL (reference sequence). In DNA form, the CDR3 reads TGTGCCAGCAGCCGACTAGCCGCGCACGAGCAGTACTTC. It is translated as CASSRLAAHEQYF.

The chain carries TRBV10-2 and TRBJ1-2; no definite D call. Germline loops: CDR1 WSHSY, CDR2 SAAADI. The ends were cut back, 3 bases at V and 5 bases at J, with 10 bases in the middle. The CDR3 is 13 residues long. The CDR3 region is CASSDVSRYGYTF. The CDR3 coding sequence is TGCGCCAGCAGTGATGTAAGTCGGTATGGCTACACCTTC.

This chain joins TRBV5-1 and TRBJ1-5, with D unresolved. The germline gives CDR1 SGHRS, CDR2 YFSETQ. The CDR3 runs to 13 residues. Trimming left V 4 bases short and J 5 bases short, with 10 bases between. In DNA form, the CDR3 reads TGCGCCAGCAGCCCGGGAGGTGATCAGCCCCAGCATTTT. Its translation is CASSPGGDQPQHF.

This clone was observed a few times. The V and J genes are TRBV19 and TRBJ2-1, with 7 positions matching TRBD1. Germline CDR1 and CDR2: LNHDA and SQIVND (reference sequence). V shed 5 bases, J shed 2 bases, and the junction held 6 bases outside the gene matches. The CDR3 is 15 residues long. CDR3 bases: TGTGCCAGTAGTCCCGACAGGGCCCCCTACAATGAGCAGTTCTTC. Its translation: CASSPDRAPYNEQFF.